The 11 T cell receptor beta chains reported below all come from one sample, sequenced in a study of long-term antiretroviral therapy in people with HIV. Running of the v3.0 immunoSEQ assay took place at survey level. The method was immunoSEQ multiplex PCR; TCRdb's version includes in-frame clones alone and lacks a portion of them. The top ten clones hold approximately 5.3% of a sample with 30,000 to 50,000 clones, around 83% of them seen once. Material: unsorted PBMCs, obtained 3.1 years after starting antiretroviral therapy. The receptor source for this set is a woman in her forties or fifties with HIV.

This clone was picked up one time. The genes are TRBV19 and TRBJ1-1; weak D call: TRBD1 (5 bases). CDR1 and CDR2 (germline): LNHDA, SQIVND (reference sequence). V was clipped by 3 bases and J by 1 base, with 12 bases between them. The CDR3 runs 15 residues. CDR3: CASSMGGRANTEAFF. The CDR3 nucleotides read TGTGCCAGTAGTATGGGCGGCAGGGCGAACACTGAAGCTTTCTTT.

The chain recombines TRBV10-2 with TRBJ2-1; D may be TRBD2 (6 bases). There are 15 residues in the CDR3. V was cut by 2 bases and J by 6 bases, with 14 bases left in between. In germline, CDR1 is WSHSY, CDR2 SAAADI. This CDR3 reads CASSETGPGGNEQFF. The CDR3 DNA reads TGCGCCAGCAGTGAGACGGGACCCGGGGGCAATGAGCAGTTCTTC.

V gene TRBV29-1 combines with J gene TRBJ1-4; 8 bases are a match to TRBD1. This CDR3 spans 14 amino acids. With 3 bases clipped from V and 3 bases from J, the junction kept 3 bases outside the gene matches. The V gene's germline CDR1 is SQVTM and CDR2 ANQGSEA. The CDR3 reads CSVDKGQANEKLFF. In nucleotides, the CDR3 is TGCAGCGTTGACAAGGGACAGGCTAATGAAAAACTGTTTTTT. The whole variable domain, filled in from reference TRBV29-1 and TRBJ1-4, reads SAVISQKPSRDICQRGTSLTIQCQVDSQVTMMFWYRQQPGQSLTLIATANQGSEATYESGFVIDKFPISRPNLTFSTLTVSNMSPEDSSIYLCSVDKGQANEKLFFGSGTQLSVL.

The chain has TRBV10-2 and TRBJ1-6; D ambiguous. The CDR3 has 16 amino acids. CDR1 is WSHSY and CDR2 is SAAADI in the germline V gene. The V end lost 3 bases, the J end lost 14 bases, and 23 bases lay between the germline ends. CDR3 nucleotides: TGCGCCAGCAGTGATAATCCCCTTCGCCCGCCGGCGGCCCTCCACTTT. This sequence encodes CASSDNPLRPPAALHF.

This chain joins TRBV5-1 and TRBJ1-1, with D unresolved. The CDR3 covers 15 residues. The germline V gene has CDR1 SGHRS and CDR2 YFSETQ. V was cut by 0 bases and J by 7 bases, with 16 bases left in between. DNA of the CDR3: TGCGCCAGCAGCTTGGAAACATCTCCTAGACTTGAAGCTTTCTTT. The encoded protein is CASSLETSPRLEAFF.

About this clone itself: The junction departs from the called germline gene at one end, perhaps through a read error. The chain has TRBV7-7 and TRBJ2-3, with 12 bases aligning to TRBD2. Germline V CDR1 and CDR2: SSHAT, FNYEAQ (reference sequence). The CDR3 runs to 16 residues. CDR3 residues: CASSEGLAGSTDTQYF. The CDR3 DNA is TGTGCTAGCAGCGAGGGACTAGCGGGTAGCACAGATACGCAGTATTTT.

This chain joins TRBV6-1 and TRBJ2-7; no definite D call. CDR3 size: 14 residues. Trimming removed 2 bases from V and 2 bases from J, with 10 bases in between. The germline gives CDR1 MNHNS, CDR2 SASEGT. The CDR3 DNA follows: TGTGCCAGCAGTGAATTTCCAGCCCCCTACGAGCAGTACTTC. Its translation: CASSEFPAPYEQYF.

The chain combines TRBV7-3 with TRBJ2-7, with D perhaps matching TRBD1 or TRBD2 (5 bases each). Per germline, CDR1 SGHTA and CDR2 FQGTGA. V was clipped by 5 bases and J by 6 bases, with 14 bases between them. The CDR3 runs to 13 residues. The CDR3 DNA reads TGTGCCAGCAGCCAAGGAGGTGGGACCGAGCAGTACTTC. Its protein is CASSQGGGTEQYF.

The chain has TRBV25-1 and TRBJ2-1; tentative D call: TRBD1 (6 bases). The CDR3 totals 15 residues. The V gene's germline CDR1 is MGHDK and CDR2 SYGVNS. Trimming removed 2 bases from V and 6 bases from J, with 14 bases in between. The CDR3 loop is CASSEEQGRINEQFF. The CDR3 bases are TGTGCCAGCAGTGAAGAACAGGGACGGATCAATGAGCAGTTCTTC.

The rearrangement joins TRBV6-4 to TRBJ2-1, with 7 nucleotides matching TRBD2. Germline values: CDR1 MRHNA, CDR2 SNTAGT. V lost 0 bases to trimming and J lost 14 bases; unmatched junction nucleotides: 10. CDR3 length: 14 amino acids. As DNA, the CDR3 is TGTGCCAGCAGTGACTCGAGTCTTCCAGCGGGGAAGTTCTTC. Encoded protein: CASSDSSLPAGKFF.

This clone was found once. This chain connects TRBV13 to TRBJ2-7, with TRBD2 matching 8 bases. The CDR3 totals 13 residues. CDR1 and CDR2 from the germline V gene are PRHDT and FYEKMQ (reference sequence). Losses at the gene ends were 4 bases for V and 4 bases for J; bases not matched to a gene: 3. CDR3 sequence (DNA): TGTGCCAGCAGCTCCCTAGCGGGTTACGAGCAGTACTTC. The encoded protein is CASSSLAGYEQYF.